This passage covers 4 T cell receptor beta chains from one sample sequenced in a study of blood T cell repertoires in COVID-19. Profiled with immunoSEQ multiplex PCR; TCRdb holds only in-frame clones, not every one. Of around 68,000 clones in the sample, roughly 92% were seen once. Material for sequencing was peripheral blood. The receptors were gathered from a man in his 70s with active COVID-19.

This chain joins TRBV19 and TRBJ2-1; 10 positions match TRBD2. The V segment lost 5 bases and the J segment 5 bases; nucleotides outside the gene matches: 6. The germline V gene has CDR1 LNHDA and CDR2 SQIVND (reference sequence). This CDR3 contains 15 residues. The CDR3 sequence is CASSLLAGTNNEQFF. CDR3 nucleotides: TGTGCCAGTAGTCTACTAGCGGGGACTAACAATGAGCAGTTCTTC.

V gene TRBV2 combines with J gene TRBJ2-1, with 7 bases aligning to TRBD2. Germline-derived CDR1 and CDR2 are SNHLY and FYNNEI. After removal of 5 bases from V and 10 bases from J, the junction contained 11 bases not matched to a gene. This CDR3 is 14 amino acids long. The CDR3 DNA sequence: TGTGCCAGCAGTCCTATAGCGGGCCTCTCGGAGCAGTTCTTC. This sequence encodes CASSPIAGLSEQFF.

The chain couples TRBV5-1 to TRBJ2-2; 12 nucleotides match TRBD1. There are 16 residues in the CDR3. Unmatched junction bases numbered 6, after V lost 2 bases and J lost 7 bases. Germline V gene sequence: CDR1 SGHRS, CDR2 YFSETQ. CDR3 loop: CASSFGGTGGIGELFF. CDR3 bases: TGCGCCAGCAGCTTCGGTGGGACAGGGGGCATCGGGGAGCTGTTTTTT.

The J gene is TRBJ1-3, the V gene TRBV28; 10 nucleotides match TRBD1. The germline CDR1 and CDR2 sequences are MDHEN and SYDVKM. V lost 5 bases, J lost 11 bases, and 12 bases stayed unmatched. The CDR3 is 15 amino acids. This CDR3 reads CASSTPGQGLKSIYF. CDR3 coding DNA: TGTGCCAGCAGTACACCGGGACAGGGGTTAAAATCCATATATTTT.